This T cell receptor (beta chain) emerged from a study of post-analysis software for immune sequencing data. Study-wide results and caveats: Five TRBV segments appeared more often in patients than in controls, and TRBV5-6, TRBV5-1 and TRBV20-1 were among these.

The V gene lost 3 bases and the J gene lost 0 bases, with 11 bases spanning the gap. CDR1 SQVTM and CDR2 ANQGSEA come from the germline V gene. This CDR3 spans 14 amino acids. This clonotype was counted only a few times. Antigen specificity is unknown. Tagging with unique molecular identifiers was a feature of the TCR beta cDNA libraries. TCRdb called the PCR reads again in MiXCR, with one record for every CDR3 protein. The sample has a few hundred thousand distinct CDR3 sequences, roughly 34% seen once; the top ten hold 4.5% to 7.5%. The clonotype originates from a girl aged 2-17 years with multiple sclerosis. Source material: blood. The rearrangement joins TRBV29-1 to TRBJ1-2, with a possible D match to TRBD1 (6 bases). CDR3 amino acids: CSVDTGLTNYGYTF. The CDR3 DNA reads as TGCAGCGTTGATACAGGGCTTACTAACTATGGCTACACCTTC.